The clone carrying this TCR beta chain has a single count. The data derive from a study of blood T cell repertoires in COVID-19. Study-wide context: Sites in the United States, Italy and Spain provided acute and convalescent COVID-19 samples. Sample material is recorded as cDNA or gDNA derived from T cells, B-cell-depleted T cells, or PBMCs.

Trimming took 5 bases from V and 3 from J, leaving 11 bases between them. This CDR3 spans 14 amino acids. Germline V CDR1 and CDR2: MNHEY, SMNVEV (reference sequence). Authors' methods: Researchers report that nucleated cell counts were estimated from reference gene primer amplification. Clones were read by immunoSEQ multiplex PCR, and TCRdb kept only the in-frame ones, dropping some. V, J and clone size reflect that table, while D and trimming were determined from the DNA. Of tens of thousands of clones listed, under 95% are singletons. Specimen: peripheral blood. V is TRBV27 and J is TRBJ1-5; D might be TRBD1 (5 bases). The clonotype originates from a human donor in a cohort sampled during active COVID-19. The CDR3 DNA reads TGTGCCAGCAGTCATAGACAGATCAATCAGCCCCAGCATTTT. Its protein product is CASSHRQINQPQHF.